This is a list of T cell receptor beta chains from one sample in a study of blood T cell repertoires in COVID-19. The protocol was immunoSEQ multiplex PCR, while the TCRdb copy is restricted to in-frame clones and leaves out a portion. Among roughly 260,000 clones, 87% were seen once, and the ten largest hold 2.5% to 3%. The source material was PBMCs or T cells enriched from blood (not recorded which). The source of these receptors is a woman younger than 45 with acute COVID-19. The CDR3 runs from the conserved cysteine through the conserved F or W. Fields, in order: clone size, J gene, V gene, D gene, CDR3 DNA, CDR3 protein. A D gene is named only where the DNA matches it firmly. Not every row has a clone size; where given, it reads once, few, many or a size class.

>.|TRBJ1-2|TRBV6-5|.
TGTGCCAGCAGCGTCAGCGACTATGGCTACACCTTC
CASSVSDYGYTF
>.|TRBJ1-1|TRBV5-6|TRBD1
TGTGCCAGCAGCTTGGATAGACAGGGGATGGCTTTCTTT
CASSLDRQGMAFF
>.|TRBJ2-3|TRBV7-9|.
TGTGCCAGCAGCTTGAGTGTATCCAACACAGATACGCAGTATTTT
CASSLSVSNTDTQYF
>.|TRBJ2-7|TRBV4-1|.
TGCGCCAGCAGCCATATTGGGACTGCACCCTACGAGCAGTACTTC
CASSHIGTAPYEQYF
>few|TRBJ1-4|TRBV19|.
TGTGCCAGTAGTATGGCGGGTGAAAAACTGTTTTTT
CASSMAGEKLFF
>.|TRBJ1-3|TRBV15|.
TGTGCCACCAGCAGAGATGTAGTCTCTGGAAACACCATATATTTT
CATSRDVVSGNTIYF
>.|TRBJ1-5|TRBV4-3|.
TGCGCCAGCAGCCAAGATGAACAACAGCCCCAGCATTTT
CASSQDEQQPQHF
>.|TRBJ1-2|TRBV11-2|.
TGTGCCAGCAGCTTATGGGGGCCCGGAAGGGGCTACACCTTC
CASSLWGPGRGYTF
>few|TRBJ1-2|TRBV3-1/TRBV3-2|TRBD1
TGTGCCAGCAGCACCTACAGGGGCCCTCCTTTATCCTACTATGGCTACACCTTC
CASSTYRGPPLSYYGYTF
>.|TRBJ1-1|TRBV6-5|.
TGTGCCAGCAGTTACGGCAGGGTCATGAACACTGAAGCTTTCTTT
CASSYGRVMNTEAFF
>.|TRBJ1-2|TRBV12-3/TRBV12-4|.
TGTGCCAGCACTACTAGGCGGAATGGCTACACCTTC
CASTTRRNGYTF
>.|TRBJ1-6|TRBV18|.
TGTGCCAGCTCAATCAGCCGAGGGGGTTCACCCCTCCACTTT
CASSISRGGSPLHF
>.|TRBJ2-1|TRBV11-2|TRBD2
TGTGCCAGCAGCACCCTGGGGGCGGGGGGAGTGAATGAGCAGTTCTTC
CASSTLGAGGVNEQFF
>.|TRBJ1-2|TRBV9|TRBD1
TGTGCCAGCAGCGTAGACGACAGGGCGGGCACCTTC
CASSVDDRAGTF
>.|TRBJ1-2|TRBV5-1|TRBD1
TGCGCCAGCAGCTGGGGGACAGCTAACTATGGCTACACCTTC
CASSWGTANYGYTF
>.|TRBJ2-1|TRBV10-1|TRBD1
TGCGCCAGCAGTGACCCCGGGACAGGGGGCAATGAGCAGTTCTTC
CASSDPGTGGNEQFF
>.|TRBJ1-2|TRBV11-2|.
TGTGCCAGCAGCTTTCTTTTTCGCTATGGCTACACCTTC
CASSFLFRYGYTF
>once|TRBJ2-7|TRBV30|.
TGTGCCTGGAGGCCCAGGGGAAAAAGGGTTTACGAGCAGTACTTC
CAWRPRGKRVYEQYF
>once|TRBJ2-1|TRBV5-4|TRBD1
TGTGCCAGCAGCTTGCCGGGACAGGGACATGAGCAGTTCTTC
CASSLPGQGHEQFF
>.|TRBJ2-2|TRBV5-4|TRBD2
TGTGCCAGCAGCTTGGGGTCCAGCGGGGGGACCGGGGAGCTGTTTTTT
CASSLGSSGGTGELFF
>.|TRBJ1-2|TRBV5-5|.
TGTGCCAGCAGCCAAACCAGGCAGCCGACCAACTATGGCTACACCTTC
CASSQTRQPTNYGYTF
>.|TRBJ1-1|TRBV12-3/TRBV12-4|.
TGTGCCAGCAGACCCACAGGAAACACTGAAGCTTTCTTT
CASRPTGNTEAFF
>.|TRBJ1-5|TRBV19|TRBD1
TGTGCCAGTAGTTTACAGGGGAGAGGGAATCAGCCCCAGCATTTT
CASSLQGRGNQPQHF
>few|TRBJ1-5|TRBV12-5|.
TGTGCTAGTGGTTTGGTAGCAGGGTACAATCAGCCCCAGCATTTT
CASGLVAGYNQPQHF
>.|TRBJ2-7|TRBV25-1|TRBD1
TGTGCCAGCAGTCTCCTGACAGGGGAACCCTACGAGCAGTACTTC
CASSLLTGEPYEQYF
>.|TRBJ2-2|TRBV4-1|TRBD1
TGCGCCAGCAGCCAGACCGCACAGGGGCTAACCTTCACCGGGGAGCTGTTTTTT
CASSQTAQGLTFTGELFF
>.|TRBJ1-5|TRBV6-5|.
TGTGCCAGCAGGGAGATCTTTAGCAATCAGCCCCAGCATTTT
CASREIFSNQPQHF
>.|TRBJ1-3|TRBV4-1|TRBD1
TGCGCCAGCAGCCATACAGGGGCCTCCCTCTCTGGAAACACCATATATTTT
CASSHTGASLSGNTIYF
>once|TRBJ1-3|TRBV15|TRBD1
TGTGCCACCAGCAGAGACAGGGGGCTTGGAAACACCATATATTTT
CATSRDRGLGNTIYF
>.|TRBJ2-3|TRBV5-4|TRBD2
TGTGCCAGCAGCTTGGAAGGTTTGGCTAGCGGGGGGGCGGATACGCAGTATTTT
CASSLEGLASGGADTQYF
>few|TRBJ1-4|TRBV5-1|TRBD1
TGCGCCAGCAGCTTGCGGGACAGGGGAGAAAAACTGTTTTTT
CASSLRDRGEKLFF
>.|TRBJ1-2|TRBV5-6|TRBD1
TGTGCCAGCAGCCGCCGGGACAGCGGTTTATTTAACTATGGCTACACCTTC
CASSRRDSGLFNYGYTF
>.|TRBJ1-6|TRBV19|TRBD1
TGTGCCAGTACTGACAGGGAGAATTCACCCCTCCACTTT
CASTDRENSPLHF
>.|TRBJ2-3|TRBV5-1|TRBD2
TGCGCCAGCACTAGCGGGGGTAGCACAGATACGCAGTATTTT
CASTSGGSTDTQYF
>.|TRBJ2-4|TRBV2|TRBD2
TGTGCCAGCACCCCCGTCGGACTAGCGGGGGTAGCCAAAAACATTCAGTACTTC
CASTPVGLAGVAKNIQYF
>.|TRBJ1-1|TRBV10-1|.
TGCGCCAGCAGTGATCGGTCAGGGACTGAAGCTTTCTTT
CASSDRSGTEAFF
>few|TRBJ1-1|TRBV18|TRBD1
TGTGCCAGCTCACCTGTTTCAGGGGGCACTGAAGCTTTCTTT
CASSPVSGGTEAFF
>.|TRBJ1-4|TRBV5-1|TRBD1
TGCGCCAGCAGCTTAAGGACAGGAGCTATGGAAAAACTGTTTTTT
CASSLRTGAMEKLFF
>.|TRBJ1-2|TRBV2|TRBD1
TGTGCCAGCACTGGGGACAGTGCTTACTATGGCTACACCTTC
CASTGDSAYYGYTF
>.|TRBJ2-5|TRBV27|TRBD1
TGTGCCAGCAGTCCGACAGGGGGTTGGGAGACCCAGTACTTC
CASSPTGGWETQYF
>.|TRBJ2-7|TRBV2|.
TGTGCCAGCAGTGAACCCACAGGCTCCTACGAGCAGTACTTC
CASSEPTGSYEQYF
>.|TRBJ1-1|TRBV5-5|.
TGTGCCAGCAGCTCGGGGGGGACTGAAGCTTTCTTT
CASSSGGTEAFF
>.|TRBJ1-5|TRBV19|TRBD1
TGTGCCAGTAGTAGAACAGGGGGTAATCAGCCCCAGCATTTT
CASSRTGGNQPQHF
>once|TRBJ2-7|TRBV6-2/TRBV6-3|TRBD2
TGTGCCAGCAGTTACTCGATTGGGACTAGCTCCTACGAGCAGTACTTC
CASSYSIGTSSYEQYF
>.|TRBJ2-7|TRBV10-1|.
TGCGCCAGCCACCGGGACAAACTACCCCTCCACCCCTACGAGCAGTACTTC
CASHRDKLPLHPYEQYF